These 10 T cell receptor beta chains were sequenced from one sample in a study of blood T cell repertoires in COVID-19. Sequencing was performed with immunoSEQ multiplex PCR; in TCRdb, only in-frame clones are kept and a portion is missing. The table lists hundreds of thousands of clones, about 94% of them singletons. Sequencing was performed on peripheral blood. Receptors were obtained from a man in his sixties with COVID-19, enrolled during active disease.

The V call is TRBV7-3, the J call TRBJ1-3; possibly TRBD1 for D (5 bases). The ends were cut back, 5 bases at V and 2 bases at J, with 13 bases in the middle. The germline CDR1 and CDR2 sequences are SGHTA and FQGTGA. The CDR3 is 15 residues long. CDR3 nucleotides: TGTGCCAGCAGCCCGGGACTTCCAACTGGAAACACCATATATTTT. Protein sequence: CASSPGLPTGNTIYF. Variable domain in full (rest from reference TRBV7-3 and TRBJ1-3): GAGVSQTPSNKVTEKGKYVELRCDPISGHTALYWYRQSLGQGPEFLIYFQGTGAADDSGLPNDRFFAVRPEGSVSTLKIQRTERGDSAVYLCASSPGLPTGNTIYFGEGSWLTVV.

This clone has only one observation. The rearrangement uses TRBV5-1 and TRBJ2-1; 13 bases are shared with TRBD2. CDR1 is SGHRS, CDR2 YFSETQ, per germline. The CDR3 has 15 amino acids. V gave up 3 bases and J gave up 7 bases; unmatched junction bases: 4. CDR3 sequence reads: CASSSGLAGMNEQFF. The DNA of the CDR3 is TGCGCCAGCAGCTCGGGACTAGCGGGAATGAATGAGCAGTTCTTC.

Written as DNA, the CDR3 is TGTGCCAGCAGCCAATTTACGAACACCGGGGAGCTGTTTTTT. It codes for CASSQFTNTGELFF. The chain has TRBV14 and TRBJ2-2; D gene uncertain. The CDR3 loop spans 14 amino acids. Germline V gene lookup returns CDR1 SGHDN and CDR2 FVKESK. V shed 2 bases and J shed 0 bases, with 4 bases lying between them.

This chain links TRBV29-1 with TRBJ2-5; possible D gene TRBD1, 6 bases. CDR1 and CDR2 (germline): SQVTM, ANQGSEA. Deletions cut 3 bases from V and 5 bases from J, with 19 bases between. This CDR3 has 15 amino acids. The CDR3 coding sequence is TGCAGCGTTGACCTTAGACAGGATGACCCGGAGACCCAGTACTTC. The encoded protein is CSVDLRQDDPETQYF.

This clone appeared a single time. The CDR3 region is CASNTGAGVSGNTIYF. The CDR3 DNA follows: TGTGCCAGCAACACTGGGGCAGGCGTGTCTGGAAACACCATATATTTT. V usage is TRBV28 and J usage is TRBJ1-3; TRBD1 might be the D (5 bases). Germline loops: CDR1 MDHEN, CDR2 SYDVKM. The germline V and J ends were trimmed by 7 bases and 1 base, with 17 bases remaining between them. CDR3 length: 16 residues.

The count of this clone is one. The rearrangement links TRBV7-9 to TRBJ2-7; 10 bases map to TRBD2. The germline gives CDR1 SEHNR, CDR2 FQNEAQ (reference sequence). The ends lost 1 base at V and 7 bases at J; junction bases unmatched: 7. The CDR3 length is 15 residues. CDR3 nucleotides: TGTGCCAGCAGCTTAGACAGCGGGAGGGCCGGTGAGCAGTACTTC. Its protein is CASSLDSGRAGEQYF.

DNA for the CDR3: TGTGCCAGTACTAAAAGGGCCGGGGGCACTGAAGCTTTCTTT. This sequence encodes CASTKRAGGTEAFF. This chain links TRBV19 with TRBJ1-1; perhaps TRBD1 as D (5 bases). Germline-derived CDR1 and CDR2 are LNHDA and SQIVND (reference sequence). The germline V and J ends were trimmed by 7 bases and 4 bases, with 16 bases remaining between them. This CDR3 has 14 residues.

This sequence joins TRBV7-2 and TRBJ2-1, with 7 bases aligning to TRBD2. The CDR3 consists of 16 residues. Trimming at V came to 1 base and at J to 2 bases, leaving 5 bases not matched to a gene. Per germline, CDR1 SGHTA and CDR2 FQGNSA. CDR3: CASSLVGLAAYNEQFF. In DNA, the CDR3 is TGTGCCAGCAGCTTAGTGGGGCTAGCGGCCTACAATGAGCAGTTCTTC.

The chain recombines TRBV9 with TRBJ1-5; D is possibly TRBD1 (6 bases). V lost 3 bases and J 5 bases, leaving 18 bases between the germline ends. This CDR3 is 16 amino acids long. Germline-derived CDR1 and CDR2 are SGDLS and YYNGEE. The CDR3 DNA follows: TGTGCCAGCAGCGCAGGGGAGGGATCGGGGTATCAGCCCCAGCATTTT. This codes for CASSAGEGSGYQPQHF.

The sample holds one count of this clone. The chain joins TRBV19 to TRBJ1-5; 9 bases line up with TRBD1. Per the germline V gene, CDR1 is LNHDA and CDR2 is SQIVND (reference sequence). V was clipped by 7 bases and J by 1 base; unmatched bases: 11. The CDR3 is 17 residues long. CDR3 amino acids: CASTSPGQGKSNQPQHF. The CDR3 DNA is TGTGCCAGTACTTCGCCGGGACAGGGAAAGAGCAATCAGCCCCAGCATTTT.